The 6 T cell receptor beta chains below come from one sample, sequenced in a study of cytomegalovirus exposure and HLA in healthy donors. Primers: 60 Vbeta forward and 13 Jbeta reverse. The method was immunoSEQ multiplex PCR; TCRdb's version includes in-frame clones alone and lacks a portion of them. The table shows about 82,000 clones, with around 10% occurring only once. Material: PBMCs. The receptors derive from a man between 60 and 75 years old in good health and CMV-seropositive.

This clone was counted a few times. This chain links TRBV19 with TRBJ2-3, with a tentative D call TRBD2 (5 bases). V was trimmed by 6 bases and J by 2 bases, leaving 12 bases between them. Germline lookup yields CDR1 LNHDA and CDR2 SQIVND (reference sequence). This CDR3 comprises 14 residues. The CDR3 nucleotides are TGTGCCAGTAGGGATGCGGGCGTCACAGATACGCAGTATTTT. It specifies CASRDAGVTDTQYF.

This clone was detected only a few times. The CDR3 loop is CASSLEPDGALYEQYF. The CDR3 DNA reads as TGTGCCAGCAGCTTAGAGCCAGATGGGGCACTTTACGAGCAGTACTTC. This chain uses TRBV7-8 with TRBJ2-5; weak D call: TRBD1 (5 bases). TRBJ2-7 explains the end of the DNA better; the J call may be wrong. The CDR3 loop spans 16 amino acids. The germline V gene encodes CDR1 SGHVS and CDR2 FQNEAQ.

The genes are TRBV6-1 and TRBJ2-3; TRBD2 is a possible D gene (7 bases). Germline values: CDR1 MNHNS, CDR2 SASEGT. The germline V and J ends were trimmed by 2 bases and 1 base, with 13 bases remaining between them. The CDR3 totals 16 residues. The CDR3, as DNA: TGTGCCAGCAGTGAACCTCGGGGGGCTGGCACAGATACGCAGTATTTT. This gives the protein CASSEPRGAGTDTQYF.

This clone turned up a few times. CDR3 bases: TGTGCCAGTAGTATCTCAGCAGGGGGATATGGCTACACCTTC. Protein sequence: CASSISAGGYGYTF. The chain couples TRBV19 to TRBJ1-2; 7 bases are a match to TRBD1. Germline assignment: CDR1 LNHDA and CDR2 SQIVND (reference sequence). V dropped 3 bases and J dropped 5; count of bases not matched to a gene: 6. This CDR3 is built from 14 residues. Complete variable domain (other parts from reference TRBV19 and TRBJ1-2): DGGITQSPKYLFRKEGQNVTLSCEQNLNHDAMYWYRQDPGQGLRLIYYSQIVNDFQKGDIAEGYSVSREKKESFPLTVTSAQKNPTAFYLCASSISAGGYGYTFGSGTRLTVV.

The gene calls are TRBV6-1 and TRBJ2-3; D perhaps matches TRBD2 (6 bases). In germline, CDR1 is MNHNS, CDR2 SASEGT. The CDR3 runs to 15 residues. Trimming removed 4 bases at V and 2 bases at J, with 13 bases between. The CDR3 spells CASSARRGSTDTQYF. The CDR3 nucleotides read TGTGCCAGCAGTGCCCGGCGGGGCTCCACAGATACGCAGTATTTT.

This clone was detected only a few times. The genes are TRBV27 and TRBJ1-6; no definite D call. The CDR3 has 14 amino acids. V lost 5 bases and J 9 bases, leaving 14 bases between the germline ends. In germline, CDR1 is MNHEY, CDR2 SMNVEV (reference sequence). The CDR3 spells CASSPGPEGSPLHF. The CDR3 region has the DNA TGTGCCAGCAGTCCAGGACCCGAGGGTTCACCCCTCCACTTT.